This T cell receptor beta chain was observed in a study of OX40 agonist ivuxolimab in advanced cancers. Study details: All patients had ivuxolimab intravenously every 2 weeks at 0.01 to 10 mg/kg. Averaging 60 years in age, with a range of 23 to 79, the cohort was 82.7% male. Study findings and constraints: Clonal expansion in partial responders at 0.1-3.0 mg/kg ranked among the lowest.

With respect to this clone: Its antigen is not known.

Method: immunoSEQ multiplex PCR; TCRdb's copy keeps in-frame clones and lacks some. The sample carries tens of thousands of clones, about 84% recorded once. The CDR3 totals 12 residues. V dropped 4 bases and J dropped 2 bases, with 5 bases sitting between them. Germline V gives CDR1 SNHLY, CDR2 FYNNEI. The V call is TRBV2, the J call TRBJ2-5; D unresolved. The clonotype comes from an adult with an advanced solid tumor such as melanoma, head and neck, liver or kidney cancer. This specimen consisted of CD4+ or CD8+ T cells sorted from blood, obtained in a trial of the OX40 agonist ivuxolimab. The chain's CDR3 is CASSGSQETQYF. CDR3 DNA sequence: TGTGCCAGCAGTGGGAGTCAAGAGACCCAGTACTTC.